This T cell receptor (beta chain) was identified during a study of T-cell reconstitution after alpha-beta-depleted transplantation in children. Molecular barcoding with unique molecular identifiers was used for the TCRbeta library. TCRdb used MiXCR to reprocess the PCR reads, holding one entry per CDR3 protein. The data hold roughly 220,000 distinct CDR3 sequences, with 12% observed a single time. This CDR3 spans 15 amino acids. Per the germline V gene, CDR1 is LGHNA and CDR2 is YSLEER. Unmatched junction bases numbered 0, after V lost 1 base and J lost 0 bases. This clonotype has only a few counts. The chain joins TRBV4-3 to TRBJ1-1, with 9 bases matching TRBD1. This TCR was sampled from a human donor who donated a stem cell graft to a child with acute lymphoblastic leukemia. Specimen: PBMCs from the stem cell graft donor, collected from the stem cell graft. CDR3 nucleotides: TGCGCCAGCAGCCAAGGGACAGGGGTGAACACTGAAGCTTTCTTT. It is translated as CASSQGTGVNTEAFF.